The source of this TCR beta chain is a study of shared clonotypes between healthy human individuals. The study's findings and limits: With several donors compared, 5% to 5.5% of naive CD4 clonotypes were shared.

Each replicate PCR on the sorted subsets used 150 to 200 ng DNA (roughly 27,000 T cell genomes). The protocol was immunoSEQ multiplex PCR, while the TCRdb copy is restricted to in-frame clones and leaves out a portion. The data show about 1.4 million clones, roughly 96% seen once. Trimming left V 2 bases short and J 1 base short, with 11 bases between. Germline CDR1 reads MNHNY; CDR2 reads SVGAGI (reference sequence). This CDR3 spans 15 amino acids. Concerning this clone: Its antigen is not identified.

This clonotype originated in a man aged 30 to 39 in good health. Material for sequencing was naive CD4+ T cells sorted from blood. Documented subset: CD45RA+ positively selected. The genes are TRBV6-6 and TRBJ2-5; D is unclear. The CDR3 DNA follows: TGTGCCAGCAGTTACATTGGCAGCATCCAAGAGACCCAGTACTTC. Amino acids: CASSYIGSIQETQYF.